A selection of T cell receptor beta chains follows, all from one sample in a study of cytomegalovirus exposure and HLA in healthy donors. The repertoire was sequenced with immunoSEQ multiplex PCR; TCRdb's copy has only in-frame clones and lacks some. The data show roughly 90,000 clones, about 85% seen once. The specimen sequenced was PBMCs. Every receptor here comes from a man aged 18-30 years in good health and CMV-seropositive. CDR3s include the opening cysteine and the closing phenylalanine or tryptophan. The D gene is left open where the match is weak. Clone sizes are given selectively: once, few, many, or a class where the clone is expanded.

>TRBJ2-7|-|TRBV18|-
TGTGCCAGCTCACCGGATCGGGACGAGCAGTACTTC
CASSPDRDEQYF
>TRBJ1-2|-|TRBV11-2|TRBD1
TGTGCCAGCAGCTCGTACAGGGGTGCCAACTATGGCTACACCTTC
CASSSYRGANYGYTF
>TRBJ1-3|-|TRBV6-5|-
TGTGCCAGCAGTTCCCTACAGGCGCCGGGAAACACCATATATTTT
CASSSLQAPGNTIYF
>TRBJ2-7|once|TRBV27|-
TGTGCCAGCAGTTCCCGACAGGCCGCACGCTACGAGCAGTACTTC
CASSSRQAARYEQYF
>TRBJ1-2|-|TRBV6-5|TRBD1
TGTGCCAGCAGACTAACACAGGGGGACTATGGCTACACCTTC
CASRLTQGDYGYTF
>TRBJ1-3|-|TRBV5-4|TRBD1
TGTGCCAGCAGCGACAGGGGGCTCGGGAACACCATATATTTT
CASSDRGLGNTIYF
>TRBJ1-1|-|TRBV6-5|TRBD1
TGTGCCAGCAGTTCACTAGGGACACAGGGGCCTGAAGCTTTCTTT
CASSSLGTQGPEAFF
>TRBJ2-1|-|TRBV5-6|-
TGTGCCAGCAGCCAGCGGTGGGCGGGCAATGAGCAGTTCTTC
CASSQRWAGNEQFF
>TRBJ1-4|-|TRBV5-3|TRBD1
TGTGCCAGAAGTTGGGCCCCGGGACAGGGTGACATTGGTAATGAAAAACTGTTTTTT
CARSWAPGQGDIGNEKLFF
>TRBJ2-3|-|TRBV5-1|-
TGCGCCAGCAGAGAGGGCCCTGGGGTGACAGATACGCAGTATTTT
CASREGPGVTDTQYF
>TRBJ2-3|-|TRBV18|TRBD2
TGTGCCAGCTCACCCTTGACTAGCGGAGAAGCAGATACGCAGTATTTT
CASSPLTSGEADTQYF
>TRBJ2-7|-|TRBV28|-
TGTGCCAGCGGGAGGTTGGGCTCCTACGAGCAGTACTTC
CASGRLGSYEQYF
>TRBJ2-7|-|TRBV6-1|TRBD2
TGTGCCAGCAGTGAGACCGTGGCTAGCGGGTCCTACGAGCAGTACTTC
CASSETVASGSYEQYF
>TRBJ2-1|medium-sized|TRBV28|-
TGTGCCAGCAGTTTCCAGCTAGCGACTACCTACAATGAGCAGTTCTTC
CASSFQLATTYNEQFF
>TRBJ2-5|-|TRBV28|-
TGTGCCAGCAGTTTTACTACGACTATCCGCCTGGGGACCCAGTACTTC
CASSFTTTIRLGTQYF
>TRBJ1-1|-|TRBV28|TRBD1
TGTGCCAGTTCTAGACAGGGGGCCTACACTGAAGCTTTCTTT
CASSRQGAYTEAFF
>TRBJ1-1|-|TRBV30|-
TGTGCCTGGAAGAGGAACACTGAAGCTTTCTTT
CAWKRNTEAFF
>TRBJ1-1|-|TRBV4-1|TRBD1
TGCGCCAGCAGCGATACGAGGGACAGGGCGCTGGCTTTCTTT
CASSDTRDRALAFF
>TRBJ2-3|-|TRBV27|TRBD1
TGTGCCAGTAAAGAGGGGACAGTATACACAGATACGCAGTATTTT
CASKEGTVYTDTQYF
>TRBJ2-5|-|TRBV6-1|-
TGTGCCAGCAGTGACCCTCGGGCAGGGTTGGAGACCCAGTACTTC
CASSDPRAGLETQYF
>TRBJ1-1|-|TRBV7-9|-
TGTGCCAGCGGGAGAGCACAGCTGAACACTGAAGCTTTCTTT
CASGRAQLNTEAFF
>TRBJ2-3|-|TRBV19|TRBD2
TGTGCCAGTAGTATAGATACTAGCGGGAGCACAGATACGCAGTATTTT
CASSIDTSGSTDTQYF
>TRBJ1-1|-|TRBV2|-
TGTGCCAGCAGTGAATGGGGCGCCGCTGAAGCTTTCTTT
CASSEWGAAEAFF
>TRBJ2-1|-|TRBV11-3|TRBD2
TGTGCCAGCAGCTCCGGGACTAGCGGCCCGCAGGGTGAGCAGTTCTTC
CASSSGTSGPQGEQFF
>TRBJ1-1|-|TRBV18|-
TGTGCCAGCTCACCAAGAGGGCAGGGGATTTCGAACACTGAAGCTTTCTTT
CASSPRGQGISNTEAFF
>TRBJ1-5|few|TRBV6-1|-
TGTGCCAGCAGTGAAGCGGAGGGTAGCAATCAGCCCCAGCATTTT
CASSEAEGSNQPQHF
>TRBJ1-5|-|TRBV27|-
TGTGCCAGCAGTTTTACAGCAGCTCAGCCCCAGCATTTT
CASSFTAAQPQHF
>TRBJ2-5|-|TRBV29-1|TRBD1
TGCAGCGTTGAAGATCCCCGGGACAGGTACCAAGAGACCCAGTACTTC
CSVEDPRDRYQETQYF
>TRBJ1-2|-|TRBV4-2|-
TGTGCCAGCAGCCAAGATAATTGGCCGGGGAAGGCTGGCTACACCTTC
CASSQDNWPGKAGYTF
>TRBJ2-2|-|TRBV7-2|TRBD2
TGTGCCAGCAGCCGGACTAGCGGGACCACCGGGGAGCTGTTTTTT
CASSRTSGTTGELFF
>TRBJ2-1|-|TRBV5-4|TRBD2
TGTGCCAGCAGCTTGATGGGACTAGCGGGTCTCAATGAGCAGTTCTTC
CASSLMGLAGLNEQFF
>TRBJ2-1|-|TRBV6-1|TRBD2
TGTGCCAGCAGTGAACTAGCGGGCTCCTACAATGAGCAGTTCTTC
CASSELAGSYNEQFF
>TRBJ2-3|-|TRBV14|-
TGTGCCAGCAGCCAAGATCCGGCAGGGGGGACCACAGATACGCAGTATTTT
CASSQDPAGGTTDTQYF
>TRBJ1-4|-|TRBV15|TRBD1
TGTGCCACCAGCAGAGAATTCTCAGGGGGTAATGAAAAACTGTTTTTT
CATSREFSGGNEKLFF
>TRBJ1-1|-|TRBV6-6|-
TGTGCCAGCAGTTACGGGCCTGGGGCTTTCTTT
CASSYGPGAFF
>TRBJ2-5|-|TRBV5-1|TRBD2
TGCGCCAGCAGCTTGGGGGTAGCGGGGATCCAAGAGACCCAGTACTTC
CASSLGVAGIQETQYF
>TRBJ2-3|-|TRBV2|TRBD2
TGTGCCAGCGCACTAGCGGGAGGGCCAGATACGCAGTATTTT
CASALAGGPDTQYF
>TRBJ1-2|-|TRBV19|TRBD1
TGTGCCAGTAGGCCTGACAGGGGGCGGTCAAACTATGGCTACACCTTC
CASRPDRGRSNYGYTF
>TRBJ2-5|-|TRBV19|TRBD1
TGTGCCAGTAGTGCCAGTCAGGGGGCCCGGGAGACCCAGTACTTC
CASSASQGARETQYF
>TRBJ1-2|-|TRBV15|TRBD1
TGTGCCACCGGTCCCGGGACAGGGATTGGCTACACCTTC
CATGPGTGIGYTF
>TRBJ1-1|-|TRBV29-1|TRBD1
TGCAGCGTTGACCAGGGGGCGGCTGAAGCTTTCTTT
CSVDQGAAEAFF
>TRBJ1-3|once|TRBV5-1|-
TGCGCCAGCAGCTTGGGGCAGGGGATCAGCACCATATATTTT
CASSLGQGISTIYF
>TRBJ1-1|-|TRBV27|-
TGTGCCAGCAGTTTAACAGGGTGGGGTGACACTGAAGCTTTCTTT
CASSLTGWGDTEAFF
>TRBJ1-1|few|TRBV15|TRBD1
TGTGCCACCAGCACCAAACAGGGGGCTATATCTGAAGCTTTCTTT
CATSTKQGAISEAFF
>TRBJ2-7|-|TRBV11-2|-
TGTGCCAGCAGCCGCGACTCCTACGAGCAGTACTTC
CASSRDSYEQYF
>TRBJ2-3|-|TRBV6-1|TRBD1
TGTGCCAGCAGTGAATATGGAGGGAGGACAGGGGGTGACCGGGATACGCAGTATTTT
CASSEYGGRTGGDRDTQYF
>TRBJ1-4|-|TRBV6-5|TRBD1
TGTGCCAGCAGTTACCAGACAGGGATCGGTGAAAAACTGTTTTTT
CASSYQTGIGEKLFF
>TRBJ2-3|-|TRBV5-1|TRBD2
TGCGCCAGCAGCTTGTTATATCTAGCGGGAGTGGTAGATACGCAGTATTTT
CASSLLYLAGVVDTQYF
>TRBJ1-5|-|TRBV6-1|-
TGTGCCAGCTGGGGGGGGGATCAGCCCCAGCATTTT
CASWGGDQPQHF
>TRBJ2-5|-|TRBV14|TRBD1
TGTGCCAGCAGCACCTGGGACAGGGGGACACAAGAGACCCAGTACTTC
CASSTWDRGTQETQYF
>TRBJ2-5|-|TRBV6-5|TRBD1
TGTGCCAGCAGCCGGACAGGCACCTTAGGGGAGACCCAGTACTTC
CASSRTGTLGETQYF
>TRBJ2-7|-|TRBV28|TRBD1
TGTGCCAGCAACCCCCCTCGGACAGGGAGCTCCTACGAGCAGTACTTC
CASNPPRTGSSYEQYF